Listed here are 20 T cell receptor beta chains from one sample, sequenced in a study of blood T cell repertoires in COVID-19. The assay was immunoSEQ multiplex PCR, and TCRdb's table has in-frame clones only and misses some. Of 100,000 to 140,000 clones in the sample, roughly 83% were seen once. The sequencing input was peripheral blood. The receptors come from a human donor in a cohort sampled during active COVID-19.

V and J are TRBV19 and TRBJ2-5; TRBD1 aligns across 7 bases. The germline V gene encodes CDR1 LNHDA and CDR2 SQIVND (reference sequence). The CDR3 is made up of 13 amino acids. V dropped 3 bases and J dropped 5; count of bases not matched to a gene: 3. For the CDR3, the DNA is TGTGCCAGTAGTATGGGGACAGTGGAGACCCAGTACTTC. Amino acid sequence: CASSMGTVETQYF.

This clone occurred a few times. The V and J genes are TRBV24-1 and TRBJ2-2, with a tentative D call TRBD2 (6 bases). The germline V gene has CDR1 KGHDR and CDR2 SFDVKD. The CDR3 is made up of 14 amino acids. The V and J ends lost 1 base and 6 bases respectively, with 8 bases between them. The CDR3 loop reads CATSDFGGPGELFF. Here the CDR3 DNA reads TGTGCCACCAGTGATTTCGGGGGTCCCGGGGAGCTGTTTTTT.

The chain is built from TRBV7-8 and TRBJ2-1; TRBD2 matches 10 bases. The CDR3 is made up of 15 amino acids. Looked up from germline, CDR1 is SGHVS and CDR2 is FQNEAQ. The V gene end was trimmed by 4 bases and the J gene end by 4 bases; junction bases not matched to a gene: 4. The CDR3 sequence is CASSSLAGVYNEQFF. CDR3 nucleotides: TGTGCCAGCAGCTCCCTAGCGGGAGTTTACAATGAGCAGTTCTTC.

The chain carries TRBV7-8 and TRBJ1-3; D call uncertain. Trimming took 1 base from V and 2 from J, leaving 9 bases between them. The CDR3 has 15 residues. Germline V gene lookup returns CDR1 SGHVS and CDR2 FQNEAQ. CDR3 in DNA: TGTGCCAGCAGCTTAGGCCACAGTACTGGAAACACCATATATTTT. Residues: CASSLGHSTGNTIYF.

The CDR3 spells CASGGGVSTDTQYF. DNA of the CDR3: TGTGCCAGCGGTGGCGGGGTTAGCACAGATACGCAGTATTTT. The V call is TRBV2, the J call TRBJ2-3, with D maybe TRBD2 (6 bases). The CDR3 spans 14 residues. Germline assignment: CDR1 SNHLY and CDR2 FYNNEI. Trimming pared 8 bases from V and 0 bases from J, leaving 12 bases between.

CDR3 sequence reads: CASSQDVGGPGQYGYTF. CDR3 sequence (DNA): TGCGCCAGCAGCCAAGATGTAGGGGGCCCTGGCCAATATGGCTACACCTTC. The chain recombines TRBV4-3 with TRBJ1-2; 7 bases are a match to TRBD1. V dropped 0 bases and J dropped 5; count of bases not matched to a gene: 12. The CDR3 has 17 amino acids. Germline V gives CDR1 LGHNA, CDR2 YSLEER.

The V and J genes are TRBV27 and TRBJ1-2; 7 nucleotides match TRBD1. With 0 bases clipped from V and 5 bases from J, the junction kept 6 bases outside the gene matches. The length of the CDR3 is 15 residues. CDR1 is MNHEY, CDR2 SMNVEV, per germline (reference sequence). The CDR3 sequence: CASSLSTGQVYGYTF. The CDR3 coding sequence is TGTGCCAGCAGTTTATCCACTGGACAGGTTTATGGCTACACCTTC.

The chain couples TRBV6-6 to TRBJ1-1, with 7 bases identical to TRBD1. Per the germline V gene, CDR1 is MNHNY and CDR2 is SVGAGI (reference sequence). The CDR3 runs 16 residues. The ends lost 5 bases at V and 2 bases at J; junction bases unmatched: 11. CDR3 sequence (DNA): TGTGCCAGCAGTCAAATGGAGGGGGCAAGAAACACTGAAGCTTTCTTT. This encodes CASSQMEGARNTEAFF.

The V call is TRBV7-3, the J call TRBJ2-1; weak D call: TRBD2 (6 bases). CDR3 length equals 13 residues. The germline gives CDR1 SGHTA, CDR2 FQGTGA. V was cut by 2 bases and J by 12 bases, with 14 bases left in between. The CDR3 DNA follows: TGTGCCAGCAGCTTACGGTCGGGGGTCGGGCAGTTCTTC. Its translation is CASSLRSGVGQFF.

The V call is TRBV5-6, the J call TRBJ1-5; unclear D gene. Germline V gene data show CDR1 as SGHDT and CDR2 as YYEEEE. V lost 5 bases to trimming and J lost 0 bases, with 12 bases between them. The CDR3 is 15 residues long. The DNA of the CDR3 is TGTGCCAGCAGTCTGGGCCCCGATAGCAATCAGCCCCAGCATTTT. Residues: CASSLGPDSNQPQHF.

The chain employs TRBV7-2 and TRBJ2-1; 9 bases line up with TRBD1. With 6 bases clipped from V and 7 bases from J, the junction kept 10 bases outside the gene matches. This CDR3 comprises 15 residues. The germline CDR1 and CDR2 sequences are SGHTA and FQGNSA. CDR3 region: CASRYPGQGLNEQFF. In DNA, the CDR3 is TGTGCCAGCAGGTACCCGGGACAGGGTTTGAATGAGCAGTTCTTC.

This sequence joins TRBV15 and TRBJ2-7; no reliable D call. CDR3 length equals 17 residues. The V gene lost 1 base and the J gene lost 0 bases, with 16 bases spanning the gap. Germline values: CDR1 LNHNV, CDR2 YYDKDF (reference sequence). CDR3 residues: CATSRVAPPDISYEQYV. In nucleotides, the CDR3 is TGTGCCACCAGCAGAGTGGCTCCCCCCGATATCTCCTACGAGCAGTACGTC.

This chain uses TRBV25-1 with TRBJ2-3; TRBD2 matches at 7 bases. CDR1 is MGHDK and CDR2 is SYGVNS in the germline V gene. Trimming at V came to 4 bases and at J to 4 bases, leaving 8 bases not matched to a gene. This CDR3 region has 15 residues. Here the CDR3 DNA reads TGTGCCAGCAGTGGGGAAGCGGGACGGTCAGATACGCAGTATTTT. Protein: CASSGEAGRSDTQYF.

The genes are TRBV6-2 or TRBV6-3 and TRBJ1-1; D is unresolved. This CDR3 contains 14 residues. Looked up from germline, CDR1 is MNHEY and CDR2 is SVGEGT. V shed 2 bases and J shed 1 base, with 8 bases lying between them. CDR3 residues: CASSYQASNTEAFF. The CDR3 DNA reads TGTGCCAGCAGTTACCAGGCATCGAACACTGAAGCTTTCTTT.

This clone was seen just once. The DNA for the CDR3 is TGTGCCACCAGTGATCTGCGATGGGGGCGGAGCACCGGGGAGCTGTTTTTT. Translating gives CATSDLRWGRSTGELFF. The chain links TRBV24-1 to TRBJ2-2; a possible D gene is TRBD1 (6 bases). Germline V gene data show CDR1 as KGHDR and CDR2 as SFDVKD. This CDR3 has 17 amino acids. V dropped 3 bases and J dropped 4 bases, with 17 bases sitting between them.

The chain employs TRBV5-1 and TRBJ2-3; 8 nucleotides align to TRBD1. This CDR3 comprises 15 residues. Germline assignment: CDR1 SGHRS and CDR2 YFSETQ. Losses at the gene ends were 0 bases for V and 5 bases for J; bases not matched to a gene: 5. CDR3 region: CASSLGWTGRDTQYF. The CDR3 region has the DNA TGCGCCAGCAGCTTGGGATGGACAGGGCGAGATACGCAGTATTTT.

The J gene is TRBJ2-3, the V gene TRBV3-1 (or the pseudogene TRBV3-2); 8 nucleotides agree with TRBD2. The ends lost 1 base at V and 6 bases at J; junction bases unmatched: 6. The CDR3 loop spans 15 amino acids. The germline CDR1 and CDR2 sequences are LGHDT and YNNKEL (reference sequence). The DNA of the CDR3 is TGTGCCAGCAGCCAAGGGACTAGCTCATCCGATACGCAGTATTTT. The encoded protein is CASSQGTSSSDTQYF.

CDR3 residues: CAISSDRGGTEAFF. The CDR3 region has the DNA TGTGCCATCAGTTCGGACAGGGGAGGAACTGAAGCTTTCTTT. J is TRBJ1-1 and V is TRBV10-3, with TRBD1 identical over 9 bases. The germline CDR1 and CDR2 sequences are ENHRY and SYGVKD. This CDR3 contains 14 residues. Trimming removed 5 bases from V and 5 bases from J; junction bases left unmatched: 6.

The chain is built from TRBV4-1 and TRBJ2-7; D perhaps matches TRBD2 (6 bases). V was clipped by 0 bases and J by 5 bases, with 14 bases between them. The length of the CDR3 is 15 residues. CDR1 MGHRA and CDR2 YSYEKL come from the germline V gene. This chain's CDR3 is CASSQDPKTRDEQYF. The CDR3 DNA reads TGCGCCAGCAGCCAAGATCCCAAGACTAGAGACGAGCAGTACTTC.

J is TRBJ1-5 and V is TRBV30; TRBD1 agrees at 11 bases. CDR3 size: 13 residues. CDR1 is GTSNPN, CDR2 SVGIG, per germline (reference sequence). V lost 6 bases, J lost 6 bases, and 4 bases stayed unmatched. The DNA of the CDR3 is TGTGCCTGTTCGGGACAGGGGGGTCAGCCCCAGCATTTT. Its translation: CACSGQGGQPQHF. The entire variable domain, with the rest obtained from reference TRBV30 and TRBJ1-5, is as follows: SQTIHQWPATLVQPVGSPLSLECTVEGTSNPNLYWYRQAAGRGLQLLFYSVGIGQISSEVPQNLSASRPQDRQFILSSKKLLLSDSGFYLCACSGQGGQPQHFGDGTRLSIL.